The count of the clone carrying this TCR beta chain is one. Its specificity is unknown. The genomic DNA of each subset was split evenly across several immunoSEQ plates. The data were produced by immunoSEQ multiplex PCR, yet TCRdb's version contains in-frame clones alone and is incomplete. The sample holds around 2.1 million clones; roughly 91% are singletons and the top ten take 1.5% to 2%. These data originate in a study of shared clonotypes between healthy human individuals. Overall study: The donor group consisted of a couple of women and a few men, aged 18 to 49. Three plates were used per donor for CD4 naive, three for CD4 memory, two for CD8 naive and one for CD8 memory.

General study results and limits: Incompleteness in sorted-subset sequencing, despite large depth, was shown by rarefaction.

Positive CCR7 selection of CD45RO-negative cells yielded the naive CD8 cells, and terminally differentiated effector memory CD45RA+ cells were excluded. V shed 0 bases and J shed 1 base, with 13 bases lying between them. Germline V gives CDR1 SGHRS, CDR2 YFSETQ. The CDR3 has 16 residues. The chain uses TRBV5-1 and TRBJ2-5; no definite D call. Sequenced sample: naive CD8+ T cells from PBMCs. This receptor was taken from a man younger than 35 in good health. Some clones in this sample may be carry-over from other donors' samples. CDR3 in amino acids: CASSLGRIGPQETQYF. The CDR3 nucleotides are TGCGCCAGCAGCTTGGGCCGGATAGGACCCCAAGAGACCCAGTACTTC.